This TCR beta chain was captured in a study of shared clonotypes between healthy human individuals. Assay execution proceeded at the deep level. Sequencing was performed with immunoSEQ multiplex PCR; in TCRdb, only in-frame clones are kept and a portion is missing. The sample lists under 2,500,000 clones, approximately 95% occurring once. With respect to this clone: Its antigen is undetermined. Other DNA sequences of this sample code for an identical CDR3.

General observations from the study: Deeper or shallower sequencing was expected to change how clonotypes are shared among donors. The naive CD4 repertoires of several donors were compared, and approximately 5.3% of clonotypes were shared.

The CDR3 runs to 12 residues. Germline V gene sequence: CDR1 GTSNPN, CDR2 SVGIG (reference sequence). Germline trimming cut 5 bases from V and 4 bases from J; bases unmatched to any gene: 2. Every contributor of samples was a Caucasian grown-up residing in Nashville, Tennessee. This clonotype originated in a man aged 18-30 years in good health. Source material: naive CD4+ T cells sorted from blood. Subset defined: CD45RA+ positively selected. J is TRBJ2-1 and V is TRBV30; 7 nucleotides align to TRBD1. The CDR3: CAWGTEYNEQFF. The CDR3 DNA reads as TGTGCCTGGGGGACAGAGTACAATGAGCAGTTCTTC. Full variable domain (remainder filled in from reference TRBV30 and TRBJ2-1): SQTIHQWPATLVQPVGSPLSLECTVEGTSNPNLYWYRQAAGRGLQLLFYSVGIGQISSEVPQNLSASRPQDRQFILSSKKLLLSDSGFYLCAWGTEYNEQFFGPGTRLTVL.